Shown below are 7 T cell receptor beta chains from a single sample sequenced in a study of blood T cell repertoires in COVID-19. Libraries were prepared by immunoSEQ multiplex PCR; TCRdb keeps only in-frame clonotypes and omits some of them. Among around 170,000 clones listed, more than 75% were seen once. Sequenced input: peripheral blood. Receptor source: a man aged 60 to 75 with COVID-19, enrolled during active disease.

The V gene is TRBV15, the J gene TRBJ1-5; no firm D call. Trimming pared 5 bases from V and 1 base from J, leaving 9 bases between. Looked up from germline, CDR1 is LNHNV and CDR2 is YYDKDF (reference sequence). The CDR3 spans 14 residues. For the CDR3, the DNA is TGTGCCACCAGCGGCCAATTGAGCAATCAGCCCCAGCATTTT. Its translation: CATSGQLSNQPQHF.

The chain uses TRBV11-1 and TRBJ2-7; 8 positions match TRBD2. Trimming removed 4 bases from V and 3 bases from J; junction bases left unmatched: 5. The V gene's germline CDR1 is SGHAT and CDR2 FQDESV (reference sequence). The CDR3 has 14 residues. The CDR3 sequence: CASSSKTSVYEQYF. The CDR3 DNA sequence: TGTGCCAGCAGCTCCAAGACTAGCGTCTACGAGCAGTACTTC.

This rearrangement joins TRBV28 to TRBJ2-5, with 8 bases identical to TRBD2. The length of the CDR3 is 17 residues. The V and J ends lost 3 bases and 4 bases, in that order; junction bases with no gene match: 13. Germline CDR1 MDHEN, CDR2 SYDVKM. In nucleotides, the CDR3 is TGTGCCAGCAGTTTGGGCGGGCGGCGGGGGGCTGGAGAGACCCAGTACTTC. Protein: CASSLGGRRGAGETQYF.

J is TRBJ1-4 and V is TRBV27, with 7 bases fitting TRBD1. The CDR3 spans 14 residues. V shed 2 bases, J shed 5 bases, and the junction held 2 bases outside the gene matches. Looked up from germline, CDR1 is MNHEY and CDR2 is SMNVEV (reference sequence). The CDR3 nucleotides read TGTGCCAGCAGTTTAGGGGACAGCAATGAAAAACTGTTTTTT. It yields the protein CASSLGDSNEKLFF.

The chain has TRBV7-9 and TRBJ2-1; 7 positions match TRBD2. J lost 2 bases, V lost 6 bases, and 10 bases had no gene match. Per the germline V gene, CDR1 is SEHNR and CDR2 is FQNEAQ (reference sequence). The length of the CDR3 is 16 residues. The DNA for the CDR3 is TGTGCCAGCAGGTCTGCTCCTAGCGGCACCTACAATGAGCAGTTCTTC. Protein: CASRSAPSGTYNEQFF.

This clone was seen just once. The chain links TRBV28 to TRBJ2-1, with 9 nucleotides matching TRBD1. The CDR3 has 17 residues. Looked up from germline, CDR1 is MDHEN and CDR2 is SYDVKM. Trimming took 5 bases from V and 5 from J; bases not matched to a gene: 13. CDR3 sequence (DNA): TGTGCCAGCAGTCTAATAACCGGGACAGGGTCTAACAATGAGCAGTTCTTC. Translation: CASSLITGTGSNNEQFF.

This chain links TRBV7-9 with TRBJ2-6; D possibly corresponds to TRBD2 (5 bases). The CDR3 is 15 amino acids. Germline values: CDR1 SEHNR, CDR2 FQNEAQ (reference sequence). Trimming took off 3 bases at V and 0 bases at J, with 6 bases between the two ends. CDR3: CASSFGDSGANVLTF. The CDR3 nucleotides are TGTGCCAGCAGCTTCGGGGACTCTGGGGCCAACGTCCTGACTTTC.